This TCR beta chain was identified in a study of CD8+ T cells in alopecia areata. RNA extraction was followed by reverse transcription into cDNA, which acted as the sequencing template. Only in-frame clones appear in the TCRdb table, and some are missing; sequencing was by immunoSEQ multiplex PCR. The table lists about 180,000 clones, about 60% of them singletons. About this clone: Other DNA sequences in the same sample also yield this CDR3.

The CDR3 has 15 amino acids. Germline assignment: CDR1 SQVTM and CDR2 ANQGSEA. The V gene end was trimmed by 6 bases and the J gene end by 0 bases; junction bases not matched to a gene: 7. Sequenced material: CD4+ T cells sorted from blood, taken at week 0. This clonotype originated in a human donor with alopecia areata. V usage is TRBV29-1 and J usage is TRBJ1-1; 10 bases agree with TRBD1. CDR3 region: CSVADRGRLNTEAFF. In nucleotides, the CDR3 is TGCAGCGTGGCCGACAGGGGGCGATTGAACACTGAAGCTTTCTTT.